This entry describes one TCR beta chain. Its antigen remains unidentified. No base quality information exists; no much larger clone differs at one position. Data came from an Illumina NovaSeq 6000. TCRalpha and TCRbeta cDNA libraries were constructed by 5'RACE with constant-segment primers, with sample barcodes and unique molecular identifiers being introduced. RNA was extracted from every sample with Trizol reagent. Amplification of the libraries took two PCR steps, and the second step added a second sample barcode plus Illumina TruSeq adapters. Libraries were sequenced on an Illumina NovaSeq with 2 x 150 bp paired-end reads. The authors' analysis ran thus. The reads were demultiplexed and collapsed into UMI-guided consensus sequences using migec v1.2.7. Using mixcr v2.1.11, the UMI consensuses were aligned to TRA and TRB V and J templates and assembled into clonotypes. Clonotypes were classified as expanded or contracted when called significant by both edgeR and NoisET, with noise models trained on biological replicates. For edgeR calls, a false discovery rate-adjusted p below 0.01 and a log2 fold-change threshold of 1 were applied. As an exploratory analysis of dynamics, PCA with hierarchical clustering was applied to max-normalized trajectories of the 1000 most abundant clonotypes. Separately sequenced CD4+ and CD8+ repertoires were used to assign a CD4 or CD8 phenotype to each responding clone. TCRdb trimmed the raw reads at Q25, called clones with MiXCR and kept productive beta chains. Each CDR3 protein gets just one entry, which takes the most common genes and DNA from the rows behind it. TCRdb assigned the V and J calls; the authors' analysis was not used. In this sample the table shows 90,000 to 120,000 distinct CDR3 sequences, 13% to 15% of which occur a single time. The biggest ten clones account for 35% to 50% of the sample.

This sample is part of a study of T-cell memory formation after mild COVID-19 (dated by TCRdb to about 2021). Background for the entire study: Most TCR sequence clusters were specific to one of the two donors. Longitudinal TCRalpha and TCRbeta repertoire sequencing tracked T-cell clones expanding and contracting after mild COVID-19 in a couple of donors. The cohort was made up of two young adult volunteers, one female and one male, who were previously healthy.

The cysteine opens and the phenylalanine closes a CDR3 of 17 amino acids. Of the read, only the CDR3 DNA is kept; its 51 bases are in frame from base 1. Trimming takes 1 base from V and 7 bases from J, and the germline ends sit 17 bases apart. CDR1 and CDR2 are read off the germline V gene as LGHNA and YSLEER. The paper's findings and limits, for the study overall: Clones that contracted from day 15 to 85 showed balanced CD4/CD8 phenotypes, whereas a second wave of clones that expanded from day 15 to 37 leaned towards CD4+. Only a couple of mild cases were covered in the study, and larger cohorts including severe cases with pre-infection samples were considered necessary. Whether the second-wave clones peaking on day 37 were SARS-CoV-2 specific was not confirmed. Some responding clones were detected in pre-infection memory, suggesting pre-existing cross-reactive memory T cells joined the SARS-CoV-2 response. Contracting CD4+ clones were found mainly in CM and EM memory subsets, while CD8+ clones were enriched in EMRA.

Ficoll-Paque density gradient centrifugation was used to isolate PBMCs. The chain couples TRBV4-3 to TRBJ1-6, with the D gene not confidently named. This clonotype was obtained from a young man who had mild COVID-19 (a few samples of this study predate the infection). The sample titles of this study are shuffled in the database, so cell type and time point are left out; the donor was told from shared clones. Sequencing was performed on PBMCs or a T cell subset sorted from them (not recorded which). The sequenced DNA: TGCGCCAGCAGCCAAGCGGTAGTGAGGGAGAGGAATTCACCCCTCCACTTT. Its translation is CASSQAVVRERNSPLHF.